The clone carrying this T cell receptor (beta chain) was detected a few times. What it recognizes is unknown. The isolated RNA, all of it, was reverse transcribed, so expressed TCRB transcripts were what got sequenced. The assay was immunoSEQ multiplex PCR, and TCRdb's table has in-frame clones only and misses some. The repertoire includes nearly 700,000 clones, roughly 13% of them detected once, and approximately 0.021% sits in the top ten. Sorting that relied on CD45RO/CCR7/CD25/CD127/CD95/CD27 yielded CD4+ naive, central memory, regulatory and stem cell-like memory cells. The data derive from a study of beta chain features in type 1 diabetes. The CDR3 loop spans 12 amino acids. Germline CDR1 and CDR2: MGHRA and YSYEKL. V lost 0 bases and J lost 15, with 12 bases in between. Findings and limits, study-wide: Among patients with Type 1 diabetes, TCRB CDR3s were moderately but significantly shorter in every one of the four CD4+ subsets.

The V and J genes are TRBV4-1 and TRBJ2-1; D gene uncertain. The receptor's source is a man between 18 and 35 years old with type 1 diabetes. Material: naive CD4+ T cells from blood. The chain's CDR3 is CASSQEGKGGFF. The DNA for the CDR3 is TGCGCCAGCAGCCAAGAGGGAAAGGGCGGGTTCTTC.